These 17 T cell receptor beta chains were sequenced from one sample in a study of cytomegalovirus exposure and HLA in healthy donors. Only in-frame clones appear in the TCRdb table, and some are missing; sequencing was by immunoSEQ multiplex PCR. The table records approximately 140,000 clones, less than 90% of them present only once. Sequenced input: PBMCs. The receptors were gathered from a young man in good health and CMV-seronegative.

This clone came up once. The chain carries TRBV5-1 and TRBJ1-2; 8 bases are shared with TRBD1. This CDR3 has 13 residues. CDR1 and CDR2 from the germline V gene are SGHRS and YFSETQ. Trimming took 7 bases from V and 7 from J; bases not matched to a gene: 9. CDR3 residues: CASQPDRVGGYTF. DNA of the CDR3: TGCGCCAGCCAACCGGACAGGGTGGGTGGCTACACCTTC.

This clone was detected once. The chain carries TRBV18 and TRBJ1-2; no firm D call. CDR3 length: 15 residues. Trimming took 3 bases from V and 4 from J, leaving 15 bases between them. The germline CDR1 and CDR2 sequences are KGHSH and LQKENI. The CDR3 spells CASSPVTAVGYGYTF. DNA of the CDR3: TGTGCCAGCTCACCGGTGACCGCGGTGGGCTATGGCTACACCTTC. The full variable domain, with the rest looked up from reference TRBV18 and TRBJ1-2, is NAGVMQNPRHLVRRRGQEARLRCSPMKGHSHVYWYRQLPEEGLKFMVYLQKENIIDESGMPKERFSAEFPKEGPSILRIQQVVRGDSAAYFCASSPVTAVGYGYTFGSGTRLTVV.

The chain has TRBV10-1 and TRBJ1-4, with 7 positions matching TRBD1. Germline V gene lookup returns CDR1 WNHNN and CDR2 SYGVQD (reference sequence). Trimming took 5 bases from V and 6 from J; bases not matched to a gene: 3. The length of the CDR3 is 13 residues. The CDR3: CASSPDRDEKLFF. The CDR3 DNA sequence: TGCGCCAGCAGTCCTGACAGGGATGAAAAACTGTTTTTT.

The V call is TRBV19, the J call TRBJ2-7; 9 nucleotides agree with TRBD2. CDR3 length equals 16 residues. Germline CDR1 reads LNHDA; CDR2 reads SQIVND (reference sequence). The V segment lost 2 bases and the J segment 0 bases; nucleotides outside the gene matches: 5. Here the CDR3 reads CASSISAGGPSYEQYF. The CDR3 bases are TGTGCCAGTAGTATAAGCGCGGGAGGGCCCTCCTACGAGCAGTACTTC.

The J gene is TRBJ1-1, the V gene TRBV7-9; perhaps TRBD1 as D (6 bases). Germline values: CDR1 SEHNR, CDR2 FQNEAQ (reference sequence). The V and J ends lost 5 bases and 4 bases respectively, with 11 bases between them. This CDR3 is built from 13 residues. The CDR3 reads CASSPGESTEAFF. The CDR3 DNA reads TGTGCCAGCAGCCCAGGGGAAAGCACTGAAGCTTTCTTT. The variable domain in full, completed from reference TRBV7-9 and TRBJ1-1, reads DTGVSQNPRHKITKRGQNVTFRCDPISEHNRLYWYRQTLGQGPEFLTYFQNEAQLEKSRLLSDRFSAERPKGSFSTLEIQRTEQGDSAMYLCASSPGESTEAFFGQGTRLTVV.

The chain has TRBV6-1 and TRBJ2-7, with 9 nucleotides matching TRBD2. Germline V gene data show CDR1 as MNHNS and CDR2 as SASEGT. Trimming cost V 11 bases and J 5 bases; bases outside gene matches: 13. This CDR3 contains 14 residues. CDR3 nucleotides: TGTGCCCTTAGCGGCCTAGCGGGGAACCACGAGCAGTACTTC. Translated: CALSGLAGNHEQYF.

The chain has TRBV6-5 and TRBJ2-1, with TRBD2 matching over 10 bases. The V and J ends lost 6 bases and 6 bases, in that order; junction bases with no gene match: 8. This CDR3 has 15 amino acids. Per germline, CDR1 MNHEY and CDR2 SVGAGI. The CDR3 DNA is TGTGCCAGCAGCCCTCTACTAGCGGGGTCCAATGAGCAGTTCTTC. Translation: CASSPLLAGSNEQFF.

This chain links TRBV7-2 with TRBJ2-1; TRBD2 might be the D (6 bases). Germline CDR1 is SGHTA and CDR2 is FQGNSA. With 5 bases removed from V and 4 bases from J, the gap between germline ends came to 12 bases. The CDR3 is 14 residues long. In nucleotides, the CDR3 is TGTGCCAGCAGCCTAGGGGAGGTGTACAATGAGCAGTTCTTC. This translates into CASSLGEVYNEQFF.

The gene calls are TRBV2 and TRBJ2-5, with TRBD1 as a possible D gene (6 bases). V was trimmed by 5 bases and J by 0 bases, leaving 13 bases between them. Germline CDR1 and CDR2: SNHLY and FYNNEI. CDR3 length: 15 residues. The DNA of the CDR3 is TGTGCCAGCAGTACGACAGGAAGGTACCAAGAGACCCAGTACTTC. It yields the protein CASSTTGRYQETQYF.

In this sample, this clone turned up once. V is TRBV19 and J is TRBJ2-7; the match to TRBD2 covers 8 bases. Unmatched junction bases numbered 6, after V lost 5 bases and J lost 3 bases. The germline CDR1 and CDR2 sequences are LNHDA and SQIVND (reference sequence). The CDR3 has 14 residues. The CDR3 DNA sequence: TGTGCCAGTAGTTCGGGTAGCGGGGTCTACGAGCAGTACTTC. Amino acids: CASSSGSGVYEQYF.

This chain connects TRBV6-6 to TRBJ2-7, with unresolved D. CDR1 MNHNY and CDR2 SVGAGI come from the germline V gene (reference sequence). The V end lost 0 bases, the J end lost 1 base, and 7 bases lay between the germline ends. The CDR3 sequence is 14 residues long. The CDR3 DNA sequence: TGTGCCAGCAGTTACTCGGCGGTTTCCTACGAGCAGTACTTC. Amino acids: CASSYSAVSYEQYF.

This chain joins TRBV7-9 and TRBJ1-4; 7 positions match TRBD1. Germline V CDR1 and CDR2: SEHNR, FQNEAQ (reference sequence). The CDR3 spans 14 residues. The V gene end was trimmed by 5 bases and the J gene end by 2 bases; junction bases not matched to a gene: 2. CDR3 DNA sequence: TGTGCCAGCAGCCGGGGACAGACTAATGAAAAACTGTTTTTT. Translating it yields CASSRGQTNEKLFF. The full variable domain, with the rest looked up from reference TRBV7-9 and TRBJ1-4, is DTGVSQNPRHKITKRGQNVTFRCDPISEHNRLYWYRQTLGQGPEFLTYFQNEAQLEKSRLLSDRFSAERPKGSFSTLEIQRTEQGDSAMYLCASSRGQTNEKLFFGSGTQLSVL.

The chain links TRBV11-2 to TRBJ1-3, with D unresolved. This CDR3 spans 12 amino acids. Trimming removed 5 bases at V and 3 bases at J, with 5 bases between. Per the germline V gene, CDR1 is SGHAT and CDR2 is FQNNGV. The chain's CDR3 is CASSIIGNTIYF. CDR3 sequence (DNA): TGTGCCAGCAGCATAATTGGAAACACCATATATTTT.

The CDR3, as DNA: TGCGCCAGCAGCTTGGCCCGGACAGGGGGACATGAGCAGTTCTTC. Amino acid sequence: CASSLARTGGHEQFF. This chain uses TRBV5-1 with TRBJ2-1, with 10 bases fitting TRBD1. The trim removed 0 bases at V and 8 bases at J, leaving 5 bases unmatched. CDR3 length: 15 amino acids. Looked up from germline, CDR1 is SGHRS and CDR2 is YFSETQ.

The J gene is TRBJ2-7, the V gene TRBV7-2, with TRBD2 as a possible D gene (7 bases). This CDR3 is built from 15 residues. Germline V gene data show CDR1 as SGHTA and CDR2 as FQGNSA. Trimming removed 5 bases at V and 1 base at J, with 15 bases between. Here the CDR3 DNA reads TGTGCCAGCAGCCAAGGGGGGGCTCTGTCCTACGAGCAGTACTTC. Translating gives CASSQGGALSYEQYF. Full variable domain (missing parts from reference TRBV7-2 and TRBJ2-7): GAGVSQSPSNKVTEKGKDVELRCDPISGHTALYWYRQSLGQGLEFLIYFQGNSAPDKSGLPSDRFSAERTGGSVSTLTIQRTQQEDSAVYLCASSQGGALSYEQYFGPGTRLTVT.

V and J are TRBV5-4 and TRBJ2-3, with unresolved D. CDR3 length equals 17 residues. V dropped 4 bases and J dropped 0 bases, with 18 bases sitting between them. CDR1 and CDR2 from the germline V gene are SGHNT and YYREEE (reference sequence). The CDR3 DNA sequence: TGTGCCAGCAGCCCTATCAGTAGTGCGGATAGCACAGATACGCAGTATTTT. Protein product: CASSPISSADSTDTQYF. The full variable domain, in which reference TRBV5-4 and TRBJ2-3 provide the parts outside the CDR3, is ETGVTQSPTHLIKTRGQQVTLRCSSQSGHNTVSWYQQALGQGPQFIFQYYREEENGRGNFPPRFSGLQFPNYSSELNVNALELDDSALYLCASSPISSADSTDTQYFGPGTRLTVL.

In its sample, this clone was seen once. The gene calls are TRBV4-3 and TRBJ2-3; 7 bases match TRBD2. The CDR3 totals 15 residues. Unmatched junction bases numbered 6, after V lost 4 bases and J lost 2 bases. Looked up from germline, CDR1 is LGHNA and CDR2 is YSLEER. This CDR3 is CASSPASGHTDTQYF. The CDR3 DNA is TGCGCCAGCAGCCCGGCTAGCGGACACACAGATACGCAGTATTTT.